These 27 T cell receptor beta chains were all obtained from the same sample, sequenced in a study of T cell repertoires in cytomegalovirus infection. TCRdb used MiXCR to reprocess the reads, holding one entry per CDR3 protein. The profile covers 800,000 to 950,000 distinct CDR3 sequences, with less than 35% appearing a single time and under 15% taken by the ten largest. Antigens for these TCRs are unknown. Sample: cultured CD8+ T cells from PBMCs, taken from culture after CMV antigen stimulation. The receptors were gathered from a human donor in good health (CMV status not recorded). Some clones in this sample may be carry-over from other donors' samples.

The table lists this clonotype with many counts. The chain links TRBV7-8 to TRBJ2-3; 10 positions match TRBD2. This CDR3 is 18 amino acids long. With V trimmed by 7 bases and J by 2 bases, 15 bases remained unmatched. Germline lookup yields CDR1 SGHVS and CDR2 FQNEAQ. CDR3 in amino acids: CASTLPKTSGDITDTQYF. Here the CDR3 DNA reads TGTGCCAGCACTCTTCCCAAAACTAGCGGGGATATCACAGATACGCAGTATTTT. Looking up the rest from reference TRBV7-8 and TRBJ2-3 gives the full variable domain: GAGVSQSPRYKVAKRGQDVALRCDPISGHVSLFWYQQALGQGPEFLTYFQNEAQLDKSGLPSDRFFAERPEGSVSTLKIQRTQQEDSAVYLCASTLPKTSGDITDTQYFGPGTRLTVL.

This clonotype was detected a few times. The chain links TRBV19 to TRBJ1-2, with unresolved D. The V end was cut by 4 bases, the J end by 4 bases, with 13 bases between. This CDR3 has 14 amino acids. CDR1 is LNHDA and CDR2 is SQIVND in the germline V gene (reference sequence). CDR3 sequence reads: CASSTFTAAYGYTF. The DNA for the CDR3 is TGTGCCAGTAGTACCTTTACGGCAGCCTATGGCTACACCTTC.

V gene TRBV28 combines with J gene TRBJ1-5, with 7 bases lining up with TRBD1. After removal of 5 bases from V and 8 bases from J, the junction contained 9 bases not matched to a gene. The CDR3 is 14 residues long. Germline V gene sequence: CDR1 MDHEN, CDR2 SYDVKM. The CDR3 DNA reads TGTGCCAGCAGTCACAAAGGGGGCGGCAAGCCCCAGCATTTT. Encoded protein: CASSHKGGGKPQHF. Supplemented by reference TRBV28 and TRBJ1-5, the full variable domain reads DVKVTQSSRYLVKRTGEKVFLECVQDMDHENMFWYRQDPGLGLRLIYFSYDVKMKEKGDIPEGYSVSREKKERFSLILESASTNQTSMYLCASSHKGGGKPQHFGDGTRLSIL.

This clonotype has more than one count but fewer than ten. The V call is TRBV7-6, the J call TRBJ2-1; D remains ambiguous. Germline lookup yields CDR1 SGHVS and CDR2 FNYEAQ. The CDR3 runs to 16 residues. Deletions cut 1 base from V and 0 bases from J, with 10 bases between. The CDR3 sequence: CASSLGTVISYNEQFF. Here the CDR3 DNA reads TGTGCCAGCAGCTTAGGAACAGTTATCTCCTACAATGAGCAGTTCTTC.

CDR3 sequence reads: CASSLERGRGAFF. The CDR3 DNA reads as TGTGCCAGCAGCTTAGAGCGAGGGAGGGGGGCTTTCTTT. The chain is built from TRBV7-6 and TRBJ1-1; a possible D gene is TRBD1 (6 bases). Germline V gives CDR1 SGHVS, CDR2 FNYEAQ. The CDR3 is 13 residues long. Trimming left V 1 base short and J 11 bases short, with 14 bases between.

Only a few counts were recorded for this clonotype. The J gene is TRBJ2-7, the V gene TRBV12-3 or TRBV12-4; D is perhaps TRBD2 (5 bases). V lost 1 base, J lost 3 bases, and 10 bases lay in between. The CDR3 has 14 residues. CDR3 amino acids: CASSLGTPIYEQYF. Written as DNA, the CDR3 is TGTGCCAGCAGTTTAGGGACTCCGATCTACGAGCAGTACTTC.

This clonotype came up many times. This chain uses TRBV7-9 with TRBJ2-6, with no clear D. The CDR3 is made up of 14 amino acids. The V end lost 5 bases, the J end lost 2 bases, and 7 bases lay between the germline ends. The V gene's germline CDR1 is SEHNR and CDR2 FQNEAQ (reference sequence). CDR3 sequence: CASSPGAGANVLTF. The CDR3 coding sequence is TGTGCCAGCAGCCCAGGAGCTGGGGCCAACGTCCTGACTTTC.

In its sample, this clonotype was seen a few times. V usage is TRBV4-3 and J usage is TRBJ1-6; a weak D match, TRBD1 (6 bases). Trimming removed 6 bases from V and 7 bases from J, with 19 bases in between. Germline V lookup: CDR1 LGHNA, CDR2 YSLEER. This CDR3 comprises 16 residues. CDR3 nucleotides: TGCGCCAGCAGTCTATTTCAAGGGGGGCCGAATTCACCCCTCCACTTT. This translates into CASSLFQGGPNSPLHF.

This clonotype was recorded at least ten times. The CDR3 region is CASSPPGQSSTDTQYF. The CDR3 DNA follows: TGTGCCAGCAGCCCCCCCGGCCAGTCTAGCACAGATACGCAGTATTTT. The rearrangement uses TRBV7-9 and TRBJ2-3, with D unclear. The V gene's germline CDR1 is SEHNR and CDR2 FQNEAQ (reference sequence). The CDR3 sequence is 16 residues long. V dropped 5 bases and J dropped 0 bases, with 15 bases sitting between them.

The table lists this clonotype with many counts. V usage is TRBV7-8 and J usage is TRBJ2-7; 7 bases map to TRBD1. Germline CDR1 is SGHVS and CDR2 is FQNEAQ. The CDR3 consists of 13 residues. Unmatched junction bases numbered 5, after V lost 8 bases and J lost 1 base. This chain's CDR3 is CASGATGSYEQYV. The CDR3 nucleotides are TGTGCCAGCGGAGCGACAGGGTCCTACGAGCAGTACGTC.

The rearrangement links TRBV6-5 to TRBJ2-7; 8 bases map to TRBD2. J lost 5 bases, V lost 5 bases, and 14 bases had no gene match. From germline, CDR1 is MNHEY and CDR2 SVGAGI. The CDR3 has 16 amino acids. CDR3 sequence reads: CASSNSPGGSGDEQYV. For the CDR3, the DNA is TGTGCCAGCAGTAATTCTCCGGGAGGGTCAGGTGACGAGCAGTACGTC.

The chain carries TRBV2 and TRBJ1-1; D is unresolved. The CDR3 is 13 amino acids. The germline V and J ends were trimmed by 3 bases and 1 base, with 6 bases remaining between them. The germline V gene encodes CDR1 SNHLY and CDR2 FYNNEI. The CDR3 bases are TGTGCCAGCAGTGAGTGGCCGAACACTGAAGCTTTCTTT. It specifies CASSEWPNTEAFF. The whole variable domain, filled in from reference TRBV2 and TRBJ1-1, reads EPEVTQTPSHQVTQMGQEVILRCVPISNHLYFYWYRQILGQKVEFLVSFYNNEISEKSEIFDDQFSVERPDGSNFTLKIRSTKLEDSAMYFCASSEWPNTEAFFGQGTRLTVV.

This clonotype was counted only a few times. CDR3: CASSSILGIYGYTF. The CDR3 DNA follows: TGTGCCAGCAGCTCAATCTTGGGGATCTATGGCTACACCTTC. The rearrangement links TRBV5-4 to TRBJ1-2; D not resolved. Per germline, CDR1 SGHNT and CDR2 YYREEE (reference sequence). V was clipped by 3 bases and J by 4 bases, with 13 bases between them. The CDR3 extends over 14 amino acids.

The chain combines TRBV19 with TRBJ1-5; no clear D gene. The V gene's germline CDR1 is LNHDA and CDR2 SQIVND (reference sequence). Trimming removed 1 base from V and 3 bases from J, with 7 bases in between. CDR3 length: 14 amino acids. The CDR3 bases are TGTGCCAGTAGTATAGGTCTTTACAATCAGCCCCAGCATTTT. Encoded protein: CASSIGLYNQPQHF.

As to this clonotype: An end of the junction differs from the germline gene, which may be a read error. The V gene is TRBV7-6, the J gene TRBJ2-3, with 11 nucleotides matching TRBD2. The V gene's germline CDR1 is SGHVS and CDR2 FNYEAQ. The CDR3 runs to 15 residues. The CDR3 is CASSLVAGGQDTRYF. CDR3 bases: TGTGCCAGCAGCTTAGTAGCGGGGGGGCAAGATACGCGGTATTTT.

This clonotype showed up many times. The chain combines TRBV7-6 with TRBJ1-1, with a possible D match to TRBD1 (5 bases). This CDR3 has 13 residues. V lost 6 bases to trimming and J lost 2 bases, with 10 bases between them. Germline V gene data show CDR1 as SGHVS and CDR2 as FNYEAQ. CDR3 in DNA: TGTGCCAGCAGAGTCGACAGCAACACTGAAGCTTTCTTT. Protein: CASRVDSNTEAFF.

The J gene is TRBJ2-1, the V gene TRBV5-1, with 8 positions matching TRBD2. Unmatched junction bases numbered 7, after V lost 2 bases and J lost 6 bases. CDR1 SGHRS and CDR2 YFSETQ come from the germline V gene. This CDR3 comprises 15 residues. The CDR3 loop reads CASSFLAGPFNEQFF. The CDR3 region has the DNA TGCGCCAGCAGCTTCTTAGCGGGGCCGTTCAATGAGCAGTTCTTC. Based on the CDR3 plus reference TRBV5-1 and TRBJ2-1, the full variable domain is KAGVTQTPRYLIKTRGQQVTLSCSPISGHRSVSWYQQTPGQGLQFLFEYFSETQRNKGNFPGRFSGRQFSNSRSEMNVSTLELGDSALYLCASSFLAGPFNEQFFGPGTRLTVL.

CDR3 region: CASSEVAGEQFF. The CDR3 nucleotides read TGTGCCAGCAGTGAAGTTGCGGGTGAGCAGTTCTTC. This chain uses TRBV6-1 with TRBJ2-1, with D possibly TRBD2 on 5 matching bases. Per the germline V gene, CDR1 is MNHNS and CDR2 is SASEGT. This CDR3 comprises 12 residues. Trimming shortened V by 1 base and J by 9 bases, and 7 bases separated the two germline ends.

The rearrangement joins TRBV27 to TRBJ2-1; a weak D match, TRBD2 (5 bases). Trimming removed 5 bases from V and 0 bases from J, with 14 bases in between. Germline V gene data show CDR1 as MNHEY and CDR2 as SMNVEV (reference sequence). The CDR3 contains 16 residues. CDR3: CASSRSGDPSYNEQFF. Here the CDR3 DNA reads TGTGCCAGCAGTAGATCCGGGGATCCCTCCTACAATGAGCAGTTCTTC.

V gene TRBV6-4 combines with J gene TRBJ1-5, with D perhaps matching TRBD1 (5 bases). CDR1 is MRHNA and CDR2 is SNTAGT in the germline V gene. Trimming stripped 5 bases from V and 4 bases from J, with 9 bases between. This CDR3 has 13 amino acids. Here the CDR3 reads CASSWGINQPQHF. The CDR3 DNA sequence: TGTGCCAGCAGTTGGGGGATAAATCAGCCCCAGCATTTT.

The chain combines TRBV5-4 with TRBJ2-3; 8 bases align to TRBD2. Unmatched junction bases numbered 6, after V lost 5 bases and J lost 4 bases. Looked up from germline, CDR1 is SGHNT and CDR2 is YYREEE (reference sequence). The length of the CDR3 is 14 residues. This CDR3 is CASRRGAVADTQYF. In DNA, the CDR3 is TGTGCCAGCAGGCGGGGGGCAGTCGCAGATACGCAGTATTTT.

This clonotype was detected a few times. V and J are TRBV7-8 and TRBJ1-3; D gene uncertain. The CDR3 is made up of 16 amino acids. CDR1 and CDR2 from the germline V gene are SGHVS and FQNEAQ. V was pared by 5 bases and J by 0 bases, with 14 bases between. The CDR3 protein is CASSQLDAHSGNTIYF. CDR3 nucleotides: TGTGCCAGCAGCCAGCTAGATGCTCACTCTGGAAACACCATATATTTT.

The chain is built from TRBV4-1 and TRBJ2-1; the match to TRBD2 covers 11 bases. The CDR3 has 17 amino acids. Per germline, CDR1 MGHRA and CDR2 YSYEKL. With 2 bases clipped from V and 5 bases from J, the junction kept 8 bases outside the gene matches. This chain's CDR3 is CASSQLTSGAQNNEQFF. Here the CDR3 DNA reads TGCGCCAGCAGCCAATTGACTAGCGGGGCCCAAAACAATGAGCAGTTCTTC.

The chain uses TRBV6-2 or TRBV6-3 and TRBJ2-7; 10 bases align to TRBD1. Trimming removed 8 bases from V and 5 bases from J; junction bases left unmatched: 12. Germline-derived CDR1 and CDR2 are MNHEY and SVGEGT. The CDR3 length is 15 residues. CDR3 bases: TGTGCCAGCCGAAAATCCGGGACAGGGGTCAACGAGCAGTACGTC. It encodes CASRKSGTGVNEQYV.

CDR3 nucleotide sequence: TGCGCCAGCAGCCAAGAGCTCCCCGACAGGCAGTTCTTC. Its translation is CASSQELPDRQFF. V and J are TRBV4-1 and TRBJ2-1; D possibly corresponds to TRBD1 (5 bases). CDR3 length: 13 residues. Trimming left V 0 bases short and J 12 bases short, with 12 bases between. CDR1 and CDR2 (germline): MGHRA, YSYEKL.

The chain is built from TRBV5-1 and TRBJ2-1; 7 nucleotides align to TRBD1. Trimming cost V 0 bases and J 4 bases; bases outside gene matches: 10. The CDR3 length is 17 residues. Germline lookup yields CDR1 SGHRS and CDR2 YFSETQ. CDR3 residues: CASSLEAIGTAYNEQFF. In DNA, the CDR3 is TGCGCCAGCAGCTTGGAGGCCATTGGGACAGCTTACAATGAGCAGTTCTTC.

This chain uses TRBV2 with TRBJ2-5, with 9 nucleotides matching TRBD2. Germline V gives CDR1 SNHLY, CDR2 FYNNEI. CDR3 length: 18 residues. Trimming at V came to 3 bases and at J to 2 bases, leaving 13 bases not matched to a gene. As DNA, the CDR3 is TGTGCCAGCAGTGATAACGGTAGCGGGGGCTCCCTTCAAGAGACCCAGTACTTC. Protein: CASSDNGSGGSLQETQYF.